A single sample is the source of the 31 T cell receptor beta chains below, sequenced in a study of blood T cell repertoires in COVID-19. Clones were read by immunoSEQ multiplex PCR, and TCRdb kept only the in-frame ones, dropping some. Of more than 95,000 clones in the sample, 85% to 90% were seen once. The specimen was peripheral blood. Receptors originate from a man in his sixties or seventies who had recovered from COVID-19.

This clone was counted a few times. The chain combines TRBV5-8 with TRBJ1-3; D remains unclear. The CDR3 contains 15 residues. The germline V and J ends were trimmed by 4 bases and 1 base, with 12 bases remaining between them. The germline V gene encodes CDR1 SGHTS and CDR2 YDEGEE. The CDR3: CASSLGLSSGNTIYF. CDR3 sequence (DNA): TGTGCCAGCAGCCTCGGACTTTCTTCTGGAAACACCATATATTTT. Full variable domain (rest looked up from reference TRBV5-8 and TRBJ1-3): EAGVTQSPTHLIKTRGQQATLRCSPISGHTSVYWYQQALGLGLQFLLWYDEGEERNRGNFPPRFSGRQFPNYSSELNVNALELEDSALYLCASSLGLSSGNTIYFGEGSWLTVV.

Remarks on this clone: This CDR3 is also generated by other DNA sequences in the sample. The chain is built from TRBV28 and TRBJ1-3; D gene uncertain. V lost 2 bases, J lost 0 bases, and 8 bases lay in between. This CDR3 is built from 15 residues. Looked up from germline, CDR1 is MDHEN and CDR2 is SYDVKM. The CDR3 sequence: CASSLPPGSGNTIYF. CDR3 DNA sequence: TGTGCCAGCAGTTTACCCCCAGGCTCTGGAAACACCATATATTTT.

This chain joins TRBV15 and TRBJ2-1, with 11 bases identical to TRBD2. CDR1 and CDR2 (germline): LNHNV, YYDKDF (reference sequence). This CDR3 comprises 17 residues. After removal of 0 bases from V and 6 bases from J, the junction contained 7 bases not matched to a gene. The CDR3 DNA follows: TGTGCCACCAGCAGAGATCTTAGCGGGGGGGCTGGCAATGAGCAGTTCTTC. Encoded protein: CATSRDLSGGAGNEQFF.

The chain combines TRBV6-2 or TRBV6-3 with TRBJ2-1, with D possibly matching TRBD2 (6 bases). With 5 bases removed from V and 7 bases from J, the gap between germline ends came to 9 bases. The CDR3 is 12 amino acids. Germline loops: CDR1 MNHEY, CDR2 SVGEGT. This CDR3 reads CASSLRENEQFF. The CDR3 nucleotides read TGTGCCAGCAGTCTCCGGGAGAATGAGCAGTTCTTC.

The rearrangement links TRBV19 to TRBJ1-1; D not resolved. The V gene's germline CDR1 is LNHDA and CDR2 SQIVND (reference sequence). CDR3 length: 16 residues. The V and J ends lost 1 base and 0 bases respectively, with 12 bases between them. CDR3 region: CASSIAWSNMNTEAFF. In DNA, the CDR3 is TGTGCCAGTAGTATAGCGTGGTCGAACATGAACACTGAAGCTTTCTTT.

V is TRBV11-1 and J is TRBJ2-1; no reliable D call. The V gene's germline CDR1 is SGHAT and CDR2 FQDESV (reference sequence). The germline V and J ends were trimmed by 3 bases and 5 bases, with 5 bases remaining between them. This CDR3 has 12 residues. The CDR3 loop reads CASSFENNEQFF. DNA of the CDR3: TGTGCCAGCAGCTTTGAGAACAATGAGCAGTTCTTC.

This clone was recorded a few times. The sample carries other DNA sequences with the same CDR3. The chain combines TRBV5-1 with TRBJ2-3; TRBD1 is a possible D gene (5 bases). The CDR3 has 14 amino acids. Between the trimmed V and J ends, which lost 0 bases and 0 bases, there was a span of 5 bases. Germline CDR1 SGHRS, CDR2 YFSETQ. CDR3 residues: CASSLGQSTDTQYF. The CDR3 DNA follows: TGCGCCAGCAGCTTGGGACAGAGCACAGATACGCAGTATTTT.

Here the CDR3 reads CASSIITGTVYNEQFF. The DNA of the CDR3 is TGTGCCAGTAGTATCATTACCGGGACAGTATACAATGAGCAGTTCTTC. V is TRBV19 and J is TRBJ2-1, with 7 bases matching TRBD1. Germline lookup yields CDR1 LNHDA and CDR2 SQIVND (reference sequence). The CDR3 is 16 amino acids. V lost 3 bases, J lost 4 bases, and 9 bases stayed unmatched.

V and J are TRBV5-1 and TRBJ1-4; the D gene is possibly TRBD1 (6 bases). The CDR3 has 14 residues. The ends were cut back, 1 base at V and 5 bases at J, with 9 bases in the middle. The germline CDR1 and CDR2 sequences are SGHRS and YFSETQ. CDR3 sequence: CASSLRDMNEKLFF. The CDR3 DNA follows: TGCGCCAGCAGCTTGAGGGACATGAATGAAAAACTGTTTTTT.

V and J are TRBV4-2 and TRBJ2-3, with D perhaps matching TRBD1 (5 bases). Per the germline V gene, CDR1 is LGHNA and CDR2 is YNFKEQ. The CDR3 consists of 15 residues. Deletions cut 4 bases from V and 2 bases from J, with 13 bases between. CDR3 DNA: TGTGCCAGCAGCCCTAGGGGCAGATCCACAGATACGCAGTATTTT. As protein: CASSPRGRSTDTQYF.

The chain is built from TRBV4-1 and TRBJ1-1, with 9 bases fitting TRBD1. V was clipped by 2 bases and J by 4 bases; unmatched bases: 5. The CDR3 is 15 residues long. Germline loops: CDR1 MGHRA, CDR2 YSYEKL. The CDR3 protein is CASSQMTGGITEAFF. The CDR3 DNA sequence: TGCGCCAGCAGCCAAATGACAGGGGGGATCACTGAAGCTTTCTTT.

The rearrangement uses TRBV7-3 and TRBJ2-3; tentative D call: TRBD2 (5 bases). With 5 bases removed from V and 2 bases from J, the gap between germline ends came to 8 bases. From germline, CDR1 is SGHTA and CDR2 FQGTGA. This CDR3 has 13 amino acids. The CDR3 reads CASSRDYTDTQYF. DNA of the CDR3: TGTGCCAGCAGCCGCGACTACACAGATACGCAGTATTTT.

In nucleotides, the CDR3 is TGTGCCATCAGATCCCGCGGGGACCTTACGCCCGCCTCTGGAAACACCATATATTTT. Protein product: CAIRSRGDLTPASGNTIYF. This rearrangement joins TRBV10-3 to TRBJ1-3; a weak D match, TRBD1 (5 bases). Trimming took 6 bases from V and 0 from J, leaving 24 bases between them. CDR1 is ENHRY and CDR2 is SYGVKD in the germline V gene. The CDR3 has 19 amino acids.

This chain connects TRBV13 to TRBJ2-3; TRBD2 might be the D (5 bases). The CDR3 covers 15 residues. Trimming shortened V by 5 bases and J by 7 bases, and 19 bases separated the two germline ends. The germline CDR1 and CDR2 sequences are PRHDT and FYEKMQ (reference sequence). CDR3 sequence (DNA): TGTGCCAGCAGCGCGCCCAAGCGGACTTTACATACGCAGTATTTT. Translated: CASSAPKRTLHTQYF.

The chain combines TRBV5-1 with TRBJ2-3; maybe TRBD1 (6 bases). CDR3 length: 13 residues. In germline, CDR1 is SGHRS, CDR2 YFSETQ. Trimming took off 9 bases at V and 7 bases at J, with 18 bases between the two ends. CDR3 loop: CATRPQQGNTQYF. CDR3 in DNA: TGCGCCACACGCCCCCAGCAGGGGAATACGCAGTATTTT.

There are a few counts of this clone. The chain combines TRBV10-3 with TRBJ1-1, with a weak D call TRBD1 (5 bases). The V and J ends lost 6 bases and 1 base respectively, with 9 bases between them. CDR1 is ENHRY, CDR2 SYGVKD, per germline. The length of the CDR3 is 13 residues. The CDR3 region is CAIRAGQNTEAFF. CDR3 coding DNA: TGTGCCATCAGGGCAGGACAGAACACTGAAGCTTTCTTT.

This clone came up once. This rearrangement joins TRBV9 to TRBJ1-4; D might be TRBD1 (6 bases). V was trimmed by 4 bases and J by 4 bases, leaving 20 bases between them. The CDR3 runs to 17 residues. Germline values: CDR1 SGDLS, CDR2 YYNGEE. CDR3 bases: TGTGCCAGCAGCATCGGACAGACCGCGAGTAATAATGAAAAACTGTTTTTT. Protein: CASSIGQTASNNEKLFF.

CDR3 sequence reads: CASSFPSGYGYTF. CDR3 coding DNA: TGTGCCAGCAGTTTCCCCTCGGGCTATGGCTACACCTTC. The rearrangement joins TRBV28 to TRBJ1-2; D remains unclear. Germline CDR1 is MDHEN and CDR2 is SYDVKM. This CDR3 spans 13 amino acids. Trimming stripped 3 bases from V and 4 bases from J, with 9 bases between.

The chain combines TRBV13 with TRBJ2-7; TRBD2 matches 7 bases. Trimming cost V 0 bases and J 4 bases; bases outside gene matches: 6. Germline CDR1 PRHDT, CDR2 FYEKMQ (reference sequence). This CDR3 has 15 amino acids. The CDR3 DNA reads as TGTGCCAGCAGCTTAGGAGGGCGGGGGTCTTACGAGCAGTACTTC. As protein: CASSLGGRGSYEQYF.

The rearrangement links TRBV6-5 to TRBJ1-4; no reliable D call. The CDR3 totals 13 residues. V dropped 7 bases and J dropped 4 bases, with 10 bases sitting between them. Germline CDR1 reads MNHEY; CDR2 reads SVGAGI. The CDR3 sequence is CASTRSHNEKLFF. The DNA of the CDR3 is TGTGCCAGCACGCGGTCCCATAATGAAAAACTGTTTTTT.

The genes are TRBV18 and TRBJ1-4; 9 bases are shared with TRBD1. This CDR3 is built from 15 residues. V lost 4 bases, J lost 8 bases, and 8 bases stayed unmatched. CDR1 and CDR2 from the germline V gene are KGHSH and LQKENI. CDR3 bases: TGTGCCAGCTCACACTACAGGGGGCTGAGGGAAAAACTGTTTTTT. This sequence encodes CASSHYRGLREKLFF.

This CDR3 reads CASSSYGTSEETQYF. The CDR3 DNA is TGTGCCAGCAGCTCCTACGGGACTAGCGAAGAGACCCAGTACTTC. The chain carries TRBV7-9 and TRBJ2-5; TRBD2 aligns across 10 bases. This CDR3 spans 15 amino acids. The germline V gene encodes CDR1 SEHNR and CDR2 FQNEAQ (reference sequence). V lost 4 bases to trimming and J lost 3 bases; unmatched junction nucleotides: 5. Full variable domain (outside the CDR3, taken from reference TRBV7-9 and TRBJ2-5): DTGVSQNPRHKITKRGQNVTFRCDPISEHNRLYWYRQTLGQGPEFLTYFQNEAQLEKSRLLSDRFSAERPKGSFSTLEIQRTEQGDSAMYLCASSSYGTSEETQYFGPGTRLLVL.

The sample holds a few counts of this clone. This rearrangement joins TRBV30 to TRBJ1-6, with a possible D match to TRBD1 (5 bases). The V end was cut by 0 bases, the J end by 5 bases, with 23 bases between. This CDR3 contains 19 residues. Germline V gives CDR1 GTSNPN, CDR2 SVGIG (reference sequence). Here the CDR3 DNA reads TGTGCCTGGAGTGTACGGTCAGGCCGGGCAAGGGGTAATAATTCACCCCTCCACTTT. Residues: CAWSVRSGRARGNNSPLHF.

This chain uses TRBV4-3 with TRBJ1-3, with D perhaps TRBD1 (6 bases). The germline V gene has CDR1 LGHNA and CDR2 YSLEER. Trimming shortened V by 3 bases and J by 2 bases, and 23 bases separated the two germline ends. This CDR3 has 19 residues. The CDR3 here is CASSHLLGGARGTGNTIYF. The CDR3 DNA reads TGCGCCAGCAGCCACCTCCTGGGGGGGGCTCGGGGGACTGGAAACACCATATATTTT.

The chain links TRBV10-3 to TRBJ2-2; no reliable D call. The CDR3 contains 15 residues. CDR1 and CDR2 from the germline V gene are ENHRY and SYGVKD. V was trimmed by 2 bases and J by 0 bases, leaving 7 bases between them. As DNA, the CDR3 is TGTGCCATCAGTGAGGCGGTGTCGAACACCGGGGAGCTGTTTTTT. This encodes CAISEAVSNTGELFF.

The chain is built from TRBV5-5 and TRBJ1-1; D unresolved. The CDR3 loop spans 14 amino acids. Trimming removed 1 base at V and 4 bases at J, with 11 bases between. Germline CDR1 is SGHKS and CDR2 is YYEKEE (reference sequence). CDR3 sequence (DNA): TGTGCCAGCAGCTTGTCTGGGGAGAGCACTGAAGCTTTCTTT. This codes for CASSLSGESTEAFF.

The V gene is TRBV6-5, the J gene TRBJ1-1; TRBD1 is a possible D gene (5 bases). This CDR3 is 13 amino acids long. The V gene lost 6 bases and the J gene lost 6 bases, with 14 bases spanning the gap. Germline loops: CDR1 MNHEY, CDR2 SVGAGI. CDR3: CASRNFQGSEAFF. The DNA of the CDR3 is TGTGCCAGCAGGAATTTCCAGGGATCTGAAGCTTTCTTT.

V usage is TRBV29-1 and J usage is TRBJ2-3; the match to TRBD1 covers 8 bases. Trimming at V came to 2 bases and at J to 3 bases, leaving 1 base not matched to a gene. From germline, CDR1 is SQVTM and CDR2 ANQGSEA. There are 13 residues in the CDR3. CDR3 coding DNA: TGCAGCGTTGAAACAGGGGGGACAGATACGCAGTATTTT. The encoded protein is CSVETGGTDTQYF.

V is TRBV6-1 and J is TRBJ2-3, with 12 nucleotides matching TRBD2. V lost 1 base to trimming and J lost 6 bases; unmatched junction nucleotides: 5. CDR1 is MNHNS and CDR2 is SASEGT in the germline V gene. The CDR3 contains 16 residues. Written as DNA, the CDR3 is TGTGCCAGCAGTGAAGGACTAGCGGGGGTAGGGGATACGCAGTATTTT. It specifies CASSEGLAGVGDTQYF.

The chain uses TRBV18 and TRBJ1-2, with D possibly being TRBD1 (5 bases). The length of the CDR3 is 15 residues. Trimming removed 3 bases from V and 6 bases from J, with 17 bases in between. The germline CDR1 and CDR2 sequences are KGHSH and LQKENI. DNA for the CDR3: TGTGCCAGCTCACCCACCTCGGACAACAACGATGGCTACACCTTC. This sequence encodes CASSPTSDNNDGYTF.

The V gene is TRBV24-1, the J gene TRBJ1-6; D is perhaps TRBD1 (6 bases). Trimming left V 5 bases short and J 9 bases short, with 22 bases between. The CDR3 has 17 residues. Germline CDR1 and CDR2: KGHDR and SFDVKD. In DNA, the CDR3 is TGTGCCACCAGTGCCGAAAGGGGACACGCGATCCTTTCACCCCTCCACTTT. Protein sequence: CATSAERGHAILSPLHF.